This T cell receptor beta chain emerged from a study of diagnostic markers for celiac disease (TCRdb year 2020). Measured from the cysteine to the phenylalanine, the CDR3 is 12 residues long. No DNA sequence was recorded. Per the germline V gene, KGHSH is the CDR1 and LQKENI is the CDR2. Points on this clonotype: The clone's antigen remains unknown.

TCRdb records Illumina MiSeq as the sequencer. Following TCRdb reprocessing, every CDR3 protein sequence forms one entry, and DNA is not provided. This specimen's table enumerates a few thousand distinct CDR3 sequences. 8.5% to 10% of the sample is in the top ten clones. The sequencing input was either unsorted cells or a sorted T cell fraction (not recorded which). The clonotype originates from a human donor. This table probably holds off-target reads from a library built for another chain. The chain is assembled from TRBV18 and TRBJ2-3. The CDR3 region reads CASSPSTDTQYF.